The 30 T cell receptor beta chains below all came from one sample that was sequenced in a study of blood T cell repertoires in COVID-19. Clones were sequenced by immunoSEQ multiplex PCR, and TCRdb holds only the in-frame ones, with some missing. The repertoire holds 70,000 to 100,000 clones, more than 80% seen once, with 15% to 18% in the top ten. The sample comprised peripheral blood. The origin of the receptors is a woman aged 80 or older with acute or convalescent COVID-19.

This clone was detected a few times. The J gene is TRBJ1-2, the V gene TRBV6-5; 7 nucleotides agree with TRBD1. Per the germline V gene, CDR1 is MNHEY and CDR2 is SVGAGI. V dropped 6 bases and J dropped 6; count of bases not matched to a gene: 10. The CDR3 loop spans 14 amino acids. The chain's CDR3 is CASRRDRASNGYTF. The CDR3 DNA sequence: TGTGCCAGCAGGAGAGACAGGGCAAGTAATGGCTACACCTTC.

There are a few counts of this clone. The rearrangement links TRBV2 to TRBJ2-3; 7 bases align to TRBD1. The V gene end was trimmed by 6 bases and the J gene end by 7 bases; junction bases not matched to a gene: 7. CDR1 is SNHLY and CDR2 is FYNNEI in the germline V gene. The length of the CDR3 is 13 residues. For the CDR3, the DNA is TGTGCCAGCAGGGAACGGGACAGAAATACGCAGTATTTT. Translation gives CASRERDRNTQYF.

The rearrangement links TRBV24-1 to TRBJ2-7; D possibly corresponds to TRBD1 (5 bases). Germline V gene sequence: CDR1 KGHDR, CDR2 SFDVKD. The V gene lost 2 bases and the J gene lost 2 bases, with 9 bases spanning the gap. The length of the CDR3 is 14 residues. The CDR3 region is CATSDSDKPYEQYF. The CDR3 region has the DNA TGTGCCACCAGTGATTCGGACAAGCCCTACGAGCAGTACTTC.

The rearrangement joins TRBV19 to TRBJ1-1; possibly TRBD1 for D (5 bases). Germline lookup yields CDR1 LNHDA and CDR2 SQIVND (reference sequence). V lost 4 bases and J 6 bases, leaving 27 bases between the germline ends. The CDR3 is 18 amino acids. CDR3 residues: CASSTEQKRTPERAEAFF. The CDR3 nucleotides read TGTGCCAGTAGTACCGAACAGAAAAGGACACCTGAACGGGCTGAAGCTTTCTTT.

The chain couples TRBV10-1 to TRBJ2-7, with D tentatively TRBD1 (5 bases). Trimming cost V 3 bases and J 6 bases, with 12 bases left between them. There are 13 residues in the CDR3. Germline CDR1 WNHNN, CDR2 SYGVQD (reference sequence). The CDR3 is CASSEGVLGEQYF. The CDR3 DNA sequence: TGCGCCAGCAGTGAAGGGGTCCTAGGCGAGCAGTACTTC.

V and J are TRBV5-4 and TRBJ1-2, with TRBD1 identical over 8 bases. Germline V gene lookup returns CDR1 SGHNT and CDR2 YYREEE (reference sequence). The CDR3 is 16 residues long. V lost 4 bases, J lost 4 bases, and 12 bases stayed unmatched. CDR3: CASSPAMQGAGYGYTF. The CDR3 DNA is TGTGCCAGCAGCCCGGCGATGCAGGGGGCCGGCTATGGCTACACCTTC.

The chain is built from TRBV25-1 and TRBJ2-7, with TRBD1 as a possible D gene (6 bases). Between the trimmed V and J ends, which lost 1 base and 2 bases, there was a span of 9 bases. The CDR3 sequence is 14 residues long. Germline values: CDR1 MGHDK, CDR2 SYGVNS. For the CDR3, the DNA is TGTGCCAGCAGTGAATCGGGACACCCCTACGAGCAGTACTTC. It yields the protein CASSESGHPYEQYF.

The J gene is TRBJ2-2, the V gene TRBV7-9; 8 bases match TRBD1. With V trimmed by 5 bases and J by 0 bases, 8 bases remained unmatched. CDR1 SEHNR and CDR2 FQNEAQ come from the germline V gene (reference sequence). The CDR3 spans 17 residues. CDR3 region: CASSAPGQGANTGELFF. The CDR3 nucleotides read TGTGCCAGCAGCGCACCCGGACAGGGCGCGAACACCGGGGAGCTGTTTTTT. The variable domain in full, with the rest retrieved from reference TRBV7-9 and TRBJ2-2, is DTGVSQNPRHKITKRGQNVTFRCDPISEHNRLYWYRQTLGQGPEFLTYFQNEAQLEKSRLLSDRFSAERPKGSFSTLEIQRTEQGDSAMYLCASSAPGQGANTGELFFGEGSRLTVL.

The CDR3 loop is CASSRQGDLYNSPLHF. CDR3 sequence (DNA): TGTGCCAGTAGTCGACAGGGTGACCTATATAATTCACCCCTCCACTTT. This chain connects TRBV19 to TRBJ1-6; the match to TRBD1 covers 7 bases. V lost 5 bases to trimming and J lost 4 bases; unmatched junction nucleotides: 8. This CDR3 has 16 residues. Germline V gives CDR1 LNHDA, CDR2 SQIVND (reference sequence).

The chain carries TRBV3-1 (or the pseudogene TRBV3-2) and TRBJ2-7; D uncertain. Per the germline V gene, CDR1 is LGHDT and CDR2 is YNNKEL (reference sequence). The V and J ends lost 0 bases and 0 bases respectively, with 12 bases between them. The CDR3 totals 16 residues. The CDR3 is CASSQDLQAHSYEQYF. CDR3 coding DNA: TGTGCCAGCAGCCAAGATCTCCAGGCCCACTCCTACGAGCAGTACTTC.

This chain connects TRBV5-6 to TRBJ2-2; D remains unclear. V was cut by 1 base and J by 2 bases, with 9 bases left in between. The germline V gene encodes CDR1 SGHDT and CDR2 YYEEEE. This CDR3 has 15 residues. The CDR3 bases are TGTGCCAGCAGCTTGTCCCCAGAAAACACCGGGGAGCTGTTTTTT. Its translation: CASSLSPENTGELFF.

The chain employs TRBV24-1 and TRBJ1-1; D ambiguous. Per the germline V gene, CDR1 is KGHDR and CDR2 is SFDVKD. This CDR3 has 13 amino acids. With 4 bases removed from V and 4 bases from J, the gap between germline ends came to 9 bases. As DNA, the CDR3 is TGTGCCACCAGTGACGGTCCAGGCACTGAAGCTTTCTTT. This gives the protein CATSDGPGTEAFF.

On this clone: A junction end diverges from the germline sequence, so it may reflect a read error. Here the CDR3 reads CASSPGTRGKESQYF. The CDR3 DNA is TGTGCCAGTAGTCCCGGGACTAGGGGTAAAGAGTCCCAGTACTTC. The V and J genes are TRBV19 and TRBJ2-5; 8 bases are shared with TRBD2. CDR1 and CDR2 (germline): LNHDA, SQIVND (reference sequence). This CDR3 spans 15 amino acids. Using reference TRBV19 and TRBJ2-5 for the parts outside the CDR3, the full variable domain is DGGITQSPKYLFRKEGQNVTLSCEQNLNHDAMYWYRQDPGQGLRLIYYSQIVNDFQKGDIAEGYSVSREKKESFPLTVTSAQKNPTAFYLCASSPGTRGKESQYFGPGTRLLVL.

The chain recombines TRBV27 with TRBJ1-4, with D possibly TRBD1 on 5 matching bases. V lost 4 bases, J lost 4 bases, and 16 bases lay in between. The V gene's germline CDR1 is MNHEY and CDR2 SMNVEV (reference sequence). The CDR3 length is 16 residues. CDR3 nucleotides: TGTGCCAGCAGTTGGCAAGGGACCGGGGGTAATGAAAAACTGTTTTTT. Its protein is CASSWQGTGGNEKLFF. The full variable domain, rest sourced from reference TRBV27 and TRBJ1-4, is EAQVTQNPRYLITVTGKKLTVTCSQNMNHEYMSWYRQDPGLGLRQIYYSMNVEVTDKGDVPEGYKVSRKEKRNFPLILESPSPNQTSLYFCASSWQGTGGNEKLFFGSGTQLSVL.

This rearrangement joins TRBV4-1 to TRBJ1-2; 7 positions match TRBD1. The CDR3 totals 17 residues. J gave up 4 bases and V 0 bases, and 11 bases lay outside the gene matches. From germline, CDR1 is MGHRA and CDR2 YSYEKL. CDR3 nucleotides: TGCGCCAGCAGCCAAGAATTAAACAGGGGTAGGGTCTATGGCTACACCTTC. This gives the protein CASSQELNRGRVYGYTF.

The CDR3 sequence: CASSDIRTSSYEQYF. The CDR3 coding sequence is TGCGCCAGCAGTGACATAAGGACATCCTCCTACGAGCAGTACTTC. The J gene is TRBJ2-7, the V gene TRBV10-1; D perhaps matches TRBD1 (5 bases). The CDR3 has 15 residues. The germline V and J ends were trimmed by 3 bases and 0 bases, with 12 bases remaining between them. The germline CDR1 and CDR2 sequences are WNHNN and SYGVQD (reference sequence).

The V and J genes are TRBV30 and TRBJ1-1; unclear D gene. CDR3 length: 14 amino acids. Trimming shortened V by 3 bases and J by 1 base, and 12 bases separated the two germline ends. Germline CDR1 is GTSNPN and CDR2 is SVGIG (reference sequence). For the CDR3, the DNA is TGTGCCTGGAGGCGAGACGAGGGGAACACTGAAGCTTTCTTT. It translates to CAWRRDEGNTEAFF.

The CDR3 DNA follows: TGTGCCAGCAGGTTAACGGTAGGGGCCCTGAACACTGAAGCTTTCTTT. Translated: CASRLTVGALNTEAFF. The J gene is TRBJ1-1, the V gene TRBV11-3, with D perhaps TRBD1 (5 bases). The V end lost 6 bases, the J end lost 0 bases, and 17 bases lay between the germline ends. CDR3 length equals 16 residues. Germline-derived CDR1 and CDR2 are SGHNT and YENEEA.

This sequence joins TRBV15 and TRBJ1-4, with 7 bases lining up with TRBD1. Germline V gene sequence: CDR1 LNHNV, CDR2 YYDKDF (reference sequence). The CDR3 is made up of 17 amino acids. V lost 5 bases and J lost 0; bases outside the gene matches: 9. CDR3 DNA: TGTGCCACCAGCCCCACGACAGGGCCCACAACTAATGAAAAACTGTTTTTT. This sequence encodes CATSPTTGPTTNEKLFF. Supplemented by reference TRBV15 and TRBJ1-4, the full variable domain reads DAMVIQNPRYQVTQFGKPVTLSCSQTLNHNVMYWYQQKSSQAPKLLFHYYDKDFNNEADTPDNFQSRRPNTSFCFLDIRSPGLGDTAMYLCATSPTTGPTTNEKLFFGSGTQLSVL.

The J gene is TRBJ1-5, the V gene TRBV28; the D gene is possibly TRBD1 (6 bases). The CDR3 extends over 15 amino acids. The germline CDR1 and CDR2 sequences are MDHEN and SYDVKM. Between the trimmed V and J ends, which lost 1 base and 1 base, there was a span of 8 bases. The CDR3 loop is CASSLYRVSNQPQHF. As DNA, the CDR3 is TGTGCCAGCAGTTTATACAGGGTGAGCAATCAGCCCCAGCATTTT.

This clone was seen a handful of times. The gene calls are TRBV30 and TRBJ2-3; D is undetermined. CDR1 is GTSNPN, CDR2 SVGIG, per germline (reference sequence). The CDR3 is 15 residues long. The germline V and J ends were trimmed by 1 base and 0 bases, with 11 bases remaining between them. The CDR3 loop is CAWSDSQLSTDTQYF. CDR3 DNA: TGTGCCTGGAGTGACTCCCAATTGAGCACAGATACGCAGTATTTT.

The chain has TRBV5-1 and TRBJ2-3; D possibly corresponds to TRBD1 (6 bases). V was shortened by 4 bases and J by 0 bases, with 15 bases between the two germline ends. Germline CDR1 is SGHRS and CDR2 is YFSETQ. This CDR3 is 16 amino acids long. CDR3 coding DNA: TGCGCCAGCAGCCGGGTTGGACAGTCTAGCACAGATACGCAGTATTTT. Protein product: CASSRVGQSSTDTQYF.

The genes are TRBV6-5 and TRBJ1-6; D is perhaps TRBD1 (6 bases). This CDR3 has 13 amino acids. The ends were cut back, 5 bases at V and 15 bases at J, with 17 bases in the middle. The germline CDR1 and CDR2 sequences are MNHEY and SVGAGI. CDR3 coding DNA: TGTGCCAGCAGTCCCCAGACAGGTCAGGACCTCCACTTT. Translation: CASSPQTGQDLHF.

V usage is TRBV9 and J usage is TRBJ1-6; no clear D. The V and J ends lost 5 bases and 0 bases respectively, with 6 bases between them. From germline, CDR1 is SGDLS and CDR2 YYNGEE. The CDR3 has 14 amino acids. The CDR3 reads CASRGASYNSPLHF. In DNA form, the CDR3 reads TGTGCCAGCAGGGGCGCCTCCTATAATTCACCCCTCCACTTT.

The J gene is TRBJ2-5, the V gene TRBV27, with 8 nucleotides matching TRBD2. Unmatched junction bases numbered 6, after V lost 8 bases and J lost 4 bases. The CDR3 is 13 residues long. Germline V CDR1 and CDR2: MNHEY, SMNVEV (reference sequence). The CDR3 DNA follows: TGTGCCAGCTCCGGGGGGGGTGCAGAGACCCAGTACTTC. It codes for CASSGGGAETQYF.

The genes are TRBV7-9 and TRBJ1-4; TRBD1 might be the D (5 bases). The V end was cut by 5 bases, the J end by 3 bases, with 13 bases between. This CDR3 has 15 amino acids. CDR1 is SEHNR, CDR2 FQNEAQ, per germline (reference sequence). The CDR3 DNA reads as TGTGCCAGCAGCACAGGCTCGACCTCTAATGAAAAACTGTTTTTT. Encoded protein: CASSTGSTSNEKLFF.

The chain carries TRBV28 and TRBJ2-5, with 12 nucleotides matching TRBD1. Germline CDR1 MDHEN, CDR2 SYDVKM. There are 15 residues in the CDR3. V gave up 5 bases and J gave up 5 bases; unmatched junction bases: 6. CDR3 sequence (DNA): TGTGCCAGCAGTCTCGGGACAGGGGGCATCGAGACCCAGTACTTC. Translation: CASSLGTGGIETQYF.

The rearrangement links TRBV7-2 to TRBJ2-1; D is perhaps TRBD2 (6 bases). CDR1 and CDR2 from the germline V gene are SGHTA and FQGNSA. The CDR3 runs 15 residues. Deletions cut 3 bases from V and 0 bases from J, with 9 bases between. The CDR3 spells CASSFRGNSYNEQFF. Written as DNA, the CDR3 is TGTGCCAGCAGCTTTCGGGGGAACTCCTACAATGAGCAGTTCTTC.

This sequence joins TRBV7-2 and TRBJ1-5; TRBD1 is a possible D gene (6 bases). V dropped 6 bases and J dropped 4 bases, with 16 bases sitting between them. The germline V gene has CDR1 SGHTA and CDR2 FQGNSA. The CDR3 is 15 residues long. The CDR3 DNA reads TGTGCCAGCAGTTCTACCGGGACAACGAATCAGCCCCAGCATTTT. Encoded protein: CASSSTGTTNQPQHF.

The rearrangement links TRBV6-6 to TRBJ1-2, with a possible D match to TRBD1 (6 bases). The CDR3 length is 15 residues. Trimming pared 7 bases from V and 5 bases from J, leaving 20 bases between. Germline loops: CDR1 MNHNY, CDR2 SVGAGI (reference sequence). For the CDR3, the DNA is TGTGCCAGCACCGACAAGGAAGGGGGATCTTATGGCTACACCTTC. Its protein product is CASTDKEGGSYGYTF.